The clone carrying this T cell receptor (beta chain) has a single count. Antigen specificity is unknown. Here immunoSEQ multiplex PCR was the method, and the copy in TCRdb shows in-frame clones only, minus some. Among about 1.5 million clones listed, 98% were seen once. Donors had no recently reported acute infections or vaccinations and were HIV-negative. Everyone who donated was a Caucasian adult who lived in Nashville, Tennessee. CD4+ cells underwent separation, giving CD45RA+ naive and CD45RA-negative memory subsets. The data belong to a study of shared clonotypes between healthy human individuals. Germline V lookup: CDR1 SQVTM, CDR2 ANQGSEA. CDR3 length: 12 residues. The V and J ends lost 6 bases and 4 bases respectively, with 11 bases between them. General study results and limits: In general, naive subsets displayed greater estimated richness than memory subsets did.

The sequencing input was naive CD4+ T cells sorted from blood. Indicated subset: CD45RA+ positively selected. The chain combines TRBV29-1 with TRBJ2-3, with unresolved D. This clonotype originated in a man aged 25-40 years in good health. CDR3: CSVLDESDTQYF. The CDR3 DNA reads TGCAGCGTGCTAGACGAATCAGATACGCAGTATTTT.